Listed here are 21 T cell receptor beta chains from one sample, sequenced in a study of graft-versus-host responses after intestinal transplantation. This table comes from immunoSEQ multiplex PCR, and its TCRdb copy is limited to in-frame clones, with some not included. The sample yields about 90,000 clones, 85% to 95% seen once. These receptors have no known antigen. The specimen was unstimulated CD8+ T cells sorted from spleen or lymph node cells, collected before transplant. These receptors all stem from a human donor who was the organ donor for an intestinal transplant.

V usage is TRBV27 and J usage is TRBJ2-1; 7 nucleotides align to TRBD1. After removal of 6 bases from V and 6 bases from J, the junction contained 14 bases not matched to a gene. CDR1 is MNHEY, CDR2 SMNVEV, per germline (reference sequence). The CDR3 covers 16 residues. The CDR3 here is CASRDTGTAIFNEQFF. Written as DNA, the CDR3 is TGTGCCAGCAGGGATACCGGGACAGCCATATTCAATGAGCAGTTCTTC.

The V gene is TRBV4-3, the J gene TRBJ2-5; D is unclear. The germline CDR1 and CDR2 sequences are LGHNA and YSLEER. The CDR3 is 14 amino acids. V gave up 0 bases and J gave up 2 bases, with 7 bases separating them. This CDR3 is CASSQELIQETQYF. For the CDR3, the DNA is TGCGCCAGCAGCCAAGAACTCATACAAGAGACCCAGTACTTC.

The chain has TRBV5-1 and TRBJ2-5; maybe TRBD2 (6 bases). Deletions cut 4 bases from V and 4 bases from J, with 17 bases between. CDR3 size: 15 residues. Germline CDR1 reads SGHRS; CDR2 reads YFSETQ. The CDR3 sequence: CASSRLGRLGETQYF. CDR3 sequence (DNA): TGCGCCAGCAGCCGCCTGGGGAGGTTGGGAGAGACCCAGTACTTC.

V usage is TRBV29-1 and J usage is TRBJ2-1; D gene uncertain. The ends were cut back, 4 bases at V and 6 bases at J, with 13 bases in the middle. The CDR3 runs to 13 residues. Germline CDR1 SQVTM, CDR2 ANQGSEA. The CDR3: CSVGPNGFNEQFF. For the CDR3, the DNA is TGCAGCGTTGGTCCGAACGGGTTCAATGAGCAGTTCTTC.

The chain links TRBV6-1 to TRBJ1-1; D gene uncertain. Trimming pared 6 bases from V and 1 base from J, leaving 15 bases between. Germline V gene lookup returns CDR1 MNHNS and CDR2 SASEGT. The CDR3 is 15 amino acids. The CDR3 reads CASSIYAVSNTEAFF. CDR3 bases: TGTGCCAGCAGCATCTATGCGGTTTCGAACACTGAAGCTTTCTTT.

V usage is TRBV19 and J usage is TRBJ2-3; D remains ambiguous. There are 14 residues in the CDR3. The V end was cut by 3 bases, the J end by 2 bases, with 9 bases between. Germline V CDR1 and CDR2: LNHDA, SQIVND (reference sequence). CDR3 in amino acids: CASSIGLLTDTQYF. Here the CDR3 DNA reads TGTGCCAGTAGTATCGGTCTCCTCACAGATACGCAGTATTTT.

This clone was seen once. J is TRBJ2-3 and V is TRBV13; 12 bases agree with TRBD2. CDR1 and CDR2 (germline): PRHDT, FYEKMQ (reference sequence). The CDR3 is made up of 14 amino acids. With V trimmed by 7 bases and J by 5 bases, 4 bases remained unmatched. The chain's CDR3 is CASIQLAGGDTQYF. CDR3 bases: TGTGCCAGCATCCAACTAGCGGGGGGAGATACGCAGTATTTT.

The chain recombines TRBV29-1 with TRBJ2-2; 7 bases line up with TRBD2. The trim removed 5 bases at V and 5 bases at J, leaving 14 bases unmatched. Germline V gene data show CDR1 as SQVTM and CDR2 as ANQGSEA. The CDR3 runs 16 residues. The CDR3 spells CSVYGGSGAGTGELFF. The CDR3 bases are TGCAGCGTTTATGGCGGGAGTGGGGCCGGTACCGGGGAGCTGTTTTTT.

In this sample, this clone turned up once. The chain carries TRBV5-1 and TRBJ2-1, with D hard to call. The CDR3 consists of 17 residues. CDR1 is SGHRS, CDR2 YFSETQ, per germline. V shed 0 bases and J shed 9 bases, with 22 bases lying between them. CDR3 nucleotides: TGCGCCAGCAGCTTGGGTAGAGCCGCTTGGTTACGTGGTGAGCAGTTCTTC. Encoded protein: CASSLGRAAWLRGEQFF. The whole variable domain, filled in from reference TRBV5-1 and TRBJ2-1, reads KAGVTQTPRYLIKTRGQQVTLSCSPISGHRSVSWYQQTPGQGLQFLFEYFSETQRNKGNFPGRFSGRQFSNSRSEMNVSTLELGDSALYLCASSLGRAAWLRGEQFFGPGTRLTVL.

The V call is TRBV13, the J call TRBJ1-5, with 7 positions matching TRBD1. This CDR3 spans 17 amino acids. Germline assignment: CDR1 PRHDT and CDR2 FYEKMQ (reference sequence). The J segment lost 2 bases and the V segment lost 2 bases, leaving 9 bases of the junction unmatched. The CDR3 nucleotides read TGTGCCAGCAGCTTAAGCCAGGGGGAAGGGGGCAATCAGCCCCAGCATTTT. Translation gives CASSLSQGEGGNQPQHF.

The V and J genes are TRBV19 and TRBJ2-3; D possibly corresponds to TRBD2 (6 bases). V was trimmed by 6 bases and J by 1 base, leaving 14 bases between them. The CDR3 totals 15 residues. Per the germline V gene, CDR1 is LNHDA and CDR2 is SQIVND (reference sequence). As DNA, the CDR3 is TGTGCCAGTAGCCTGGAGGGATTTGGCACAGATACGCAGTATTTT. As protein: CASSLEGFGTDTQYF.

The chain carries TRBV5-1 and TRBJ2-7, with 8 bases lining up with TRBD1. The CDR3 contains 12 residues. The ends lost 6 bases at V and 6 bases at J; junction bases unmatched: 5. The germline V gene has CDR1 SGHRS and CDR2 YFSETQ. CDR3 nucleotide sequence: TGCGCCAGCATGGGACAGGCCGGCGAGCAGTACTTC. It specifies CASMGQAGEQYF.

The CDR3 coding sequence is TGTGCCAGCAGCTGGACGTTGGGGGGCACCGGGGAGCTGTTTTTT. Its translation is CASSWTLGGTGELFF. The chain has TRBV7-8 and TRBJ2-2; a weak D match, TRBD2 (6 bases). The V and J ends lost 4 bases and 4 bases respectively, with 13 bases between them. Per germline, CDR1 SGHVS and CDR2 FQNEAQ. The CDR3 has 15 amino acids.

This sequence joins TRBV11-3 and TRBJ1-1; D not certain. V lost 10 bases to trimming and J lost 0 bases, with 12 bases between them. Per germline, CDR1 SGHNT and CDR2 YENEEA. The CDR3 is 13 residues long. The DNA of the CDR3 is TGTGCCACGGCGGAGAGCATGAACACTGAAGCTTTCTTT. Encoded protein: CATAESMNTEAFF.

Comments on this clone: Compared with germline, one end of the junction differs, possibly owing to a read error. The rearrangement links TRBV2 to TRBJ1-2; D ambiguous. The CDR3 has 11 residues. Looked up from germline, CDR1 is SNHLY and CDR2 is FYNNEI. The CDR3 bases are TGTGCCAGCAGTTCCCTAGTCACCACCCCCTTC. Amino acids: CASSSLVTTPF. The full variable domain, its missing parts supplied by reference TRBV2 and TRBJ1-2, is EPEVTQTPSHQVTQMGQEVILRCVPISNHLYFYWYRQILGQKVEFLVSFYNNEISEKSEIFDDQFSVERPDGSNFTLKIRSTKLEDSAMYFCASSSLVTTPFGSGTRLTVV.

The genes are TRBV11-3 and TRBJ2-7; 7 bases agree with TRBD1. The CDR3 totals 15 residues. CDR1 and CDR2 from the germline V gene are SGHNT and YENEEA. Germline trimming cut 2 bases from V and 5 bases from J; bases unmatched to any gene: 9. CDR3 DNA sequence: TGTGCCAGCAGCTTACATTTGACAGGGATCCACGAGCAGTACTTC. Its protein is CASSLHLTGIHEQYF.

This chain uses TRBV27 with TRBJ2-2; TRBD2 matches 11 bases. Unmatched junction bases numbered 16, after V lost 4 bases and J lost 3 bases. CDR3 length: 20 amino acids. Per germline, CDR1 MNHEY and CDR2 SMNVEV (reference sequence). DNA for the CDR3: TGTGCCAGCAGTTCACCCCTTTGGGTAGCGGGAGGGCCGGACACCGGGGAGCTGTTTTTT. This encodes CASSSPLWVAGGPDTGELFF.

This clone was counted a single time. The DNA for the CDR3 is TGTGCCAGCAGCCAAGGACTGGAAGAGACCCAGTACTTC. It yields the protein CASSQGLEETQYF. This chain joins TRBV4-2 and TRBJ2-5, with unresolved D. Germline V gene data show CDR1 as LGHNA and CDR2 as YNFKEQ. There are 13 residues in the CDR3. Trimming cost V 1 base and J 3 bases, with 6 bases left between them.

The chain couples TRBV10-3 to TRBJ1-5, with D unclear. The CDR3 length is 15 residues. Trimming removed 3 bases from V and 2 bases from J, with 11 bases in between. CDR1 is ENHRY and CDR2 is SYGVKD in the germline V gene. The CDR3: CAISEEGVGNQPQHF. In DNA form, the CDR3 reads TGTGCCATCAGTGAAGAGGGAGTAGGCAATCAGCCCCAGCATTTT.

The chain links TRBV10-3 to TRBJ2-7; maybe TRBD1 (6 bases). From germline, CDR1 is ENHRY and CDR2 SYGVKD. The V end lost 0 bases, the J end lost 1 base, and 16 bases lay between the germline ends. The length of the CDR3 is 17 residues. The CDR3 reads CAISESDRIHFSYEQYF. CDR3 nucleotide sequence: TGTGCCATCAGTGAGTCCGACAGGATCCATTTTTCCTACGAGCAGTACTTC.

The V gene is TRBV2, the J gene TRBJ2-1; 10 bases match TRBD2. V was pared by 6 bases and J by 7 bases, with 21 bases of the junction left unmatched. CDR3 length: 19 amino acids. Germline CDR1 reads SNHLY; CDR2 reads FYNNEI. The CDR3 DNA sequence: TGTGCCAGCAGGGGCTCCGGGACTAGCGCTATTGAGGGGGATAATGAGCAGTTCTTC. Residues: CASRGSGTSAIEGDNEQFF.